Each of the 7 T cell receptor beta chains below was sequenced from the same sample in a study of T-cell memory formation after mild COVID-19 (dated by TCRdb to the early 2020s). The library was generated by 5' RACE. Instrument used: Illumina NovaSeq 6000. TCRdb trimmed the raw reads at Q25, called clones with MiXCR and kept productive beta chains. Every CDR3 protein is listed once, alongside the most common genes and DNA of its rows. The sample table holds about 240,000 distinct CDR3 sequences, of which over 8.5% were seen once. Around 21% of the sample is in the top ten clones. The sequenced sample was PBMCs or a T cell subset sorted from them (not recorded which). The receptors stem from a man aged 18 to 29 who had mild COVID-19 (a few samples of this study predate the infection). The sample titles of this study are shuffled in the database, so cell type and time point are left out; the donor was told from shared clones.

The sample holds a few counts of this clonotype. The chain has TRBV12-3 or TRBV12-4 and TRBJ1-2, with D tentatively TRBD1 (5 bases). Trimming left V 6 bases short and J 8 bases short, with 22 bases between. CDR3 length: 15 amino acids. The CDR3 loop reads CASSRDGGTVEGYTF. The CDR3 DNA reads TGTGCCAGCAGCCGCGACGGGGGGACGGTGGAAGGCTACACCTTC.

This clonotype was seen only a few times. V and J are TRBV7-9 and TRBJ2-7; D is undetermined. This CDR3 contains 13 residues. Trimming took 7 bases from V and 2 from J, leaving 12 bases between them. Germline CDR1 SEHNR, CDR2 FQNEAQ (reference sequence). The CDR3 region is CASTAFPAYEQYV. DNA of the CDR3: TGTGCCAGCACCGCATTTCCAGCCTACGAGCAGTACGTC.

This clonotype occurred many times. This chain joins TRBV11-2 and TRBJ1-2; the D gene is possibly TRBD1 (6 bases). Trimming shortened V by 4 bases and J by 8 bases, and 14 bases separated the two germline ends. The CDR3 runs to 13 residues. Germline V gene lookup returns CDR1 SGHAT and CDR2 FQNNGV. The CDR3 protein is CASSSYRVGGYTF. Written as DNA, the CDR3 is TGTGCCAGCAGCTCATACAGGGTGGGGGGCTACACCTTC.

CDR3 loop: CASSAEGDTQYF. The DNA of the CDR3 is TGTGCCAGCAGCGCAGAGGGGGATACGCAGTATTTT. This sequence joins TRBV9 and TRBJ2-3; D is perhaps TRBD1 or TRBD2 (5 bases each). The CDR3 has 12 residues. The V and J ends lost 3 bases and 6 bases respectively, with 8 bases between them. From germline, CDR1 is SGDLS and CDR2 YYNGEE.

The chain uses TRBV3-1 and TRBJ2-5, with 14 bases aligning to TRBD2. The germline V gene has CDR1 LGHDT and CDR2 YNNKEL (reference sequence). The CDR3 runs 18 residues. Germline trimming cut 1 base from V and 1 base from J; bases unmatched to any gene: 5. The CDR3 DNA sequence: TGTGCCAGCAGCCAAGTGACTAGCGGGGGGGCGTCCCAAGAGACCCAGTACTTC. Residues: CASSQVTSGGASQETQYF.

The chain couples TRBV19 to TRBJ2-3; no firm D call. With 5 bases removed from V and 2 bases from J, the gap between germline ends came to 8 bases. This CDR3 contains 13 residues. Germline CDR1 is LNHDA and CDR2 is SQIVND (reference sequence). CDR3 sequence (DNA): TGTGCCAGTAGTGAAAGGGTCACAGATACGCAGTATTTT. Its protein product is CASSERVTDTQYF.

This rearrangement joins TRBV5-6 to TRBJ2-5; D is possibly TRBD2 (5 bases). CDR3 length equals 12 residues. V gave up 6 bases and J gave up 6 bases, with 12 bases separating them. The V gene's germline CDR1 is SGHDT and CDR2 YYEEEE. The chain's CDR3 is CASTGGVQTQYF. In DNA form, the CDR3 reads TGTGCCAGCACTGGAGGCGTGCAGACCCAGTACTTC.